This T cell receptor beta chain was obtained from a study of T-cell reconstitution after alpha-beta-depleted transplantation in children. The study's findings and limits: The study traced high day-60 TCRbeta diversity in some patients to surviving recipient T cells and thymic progenitors. Several hundred expanded graft clones reportedly supplied alpha-beta T cells about two months after transplant. By one year post-transplant, T-cell counts and diversity largely arose from T cells that were newly produced.

Worth noting for this clonotype: Antigen: not known.

The ends lost 3 bases at V and 1 base at J; junction bases unmatched: 7. This CDR3 is built from 17 residues. Unique molecular identifiers tagged the TCRbeta library. TCRdb analysed the PCR reads with MiXCR anew, one entry per CDR3 protein. Of about a million distinct CDR3 sequences listed, about 29% are singletons. The sequenced sample was PBMCs, mostly from graft donor cells, obtained 360 days after TCRalphabeta/CD19-depleted stem cell transplant. The sequence was obtained from a boy under two years old who had a stem cell transplant for SCID, so the T cells may come from the graft donor. The V gene is TRBV12-3 or TRBV12-4, the J gene TRBJ1-1; 11 positions agree with TRBD1. The CDR3 protein is CASSFRGQGVKNTEAFF. For the CDR3, the DNA is TGTGCCAGCAGTTTCCGGGGACAGGGGGTCAAGAACACTGAAGCTTTCTTT.